The next 2 T cell receptor beta chains were all read from a single sample in a study of T cell responses to AZD1222 COVID-19 vaccine. Sequencing was performed with immunoSEQ multiplex PCR; in TCRdb, only in-frame clones are kept and a portion is missing. The data show 170,000 or so clones, 85% to 95% seen once. Sequenced material: peripheral blood, taken on day 0 of AZD1222 vaccination. All receptors derive from an adult in good health.

This clone showed up just a few times. The chain joins TRBV19 to TRBJ1-2; D gene uncertain. Trimming removed 7 bases at V and 5 bases at J, with 14 bases between. Germline V CDR1 and CDR2: LNHDA, SQIVND (reference sequence). The CDR3 totals 13 residues. The CDR3 nucleotides read TGTGCCAGTAAAGAAATCGGACTGTATGGCTACACCTTC. This sequence encodes CASKEIGLYGYTF. The full variable domain, completed using reference TRBV19 and TRBJ1-2, is DGGITQSPKYLFRKEGQNVTLSCEQNLNHDAMYWYRQDPGQGLRLIYYSQIVNDFQKGDIAEGYSVSREKKESFPLTVTSAQKNPTAFYLCASKEIGLYGYTFGSGTRLTVV.

V gene TRBV9 combines with J gene TRBJ2-1; D is ambiguous. Germline CDR1 is SGDLS and CDR2 is YYNGEE. The CDR3 spans 13 residues. The V end lost 0 bases, the J end lost 7 bases, and 8 bases lay between the germline ends. CDR3 sequence (DNA): TGTGCCAGCAGCGTAGCAAGTCAGAATGAGCAGTTCTTC. It encodes CASSVASQNEQFF.